One and the same sample provided the 2 T cell receptor beta chains below, sequenced in a study of T cell responses to AZD1222 COVID-19 vaccine. Assay used: immunoSEQ multiplex PCR; TCRdb lists only in-frame clones, some missing. The sample has more than 140,000 clones, about 90% seen once. Sequenced material: peripheral blood, taken on day 0 of AZD1222 vaccination. These TCRs come from an adult in good health.

CDR3 DNA sequence: TGTGCCAGCAGTTACCTGACCACCGACTATGGCTACACCTTC. Residues: CASSYLTTDYGYTF. The chain links TRBV6-2 or TRBV6-3 to TRBJ1-2, with D hard to call. Germline CDR1 and CDR2: MNHEY and SVGEGT. Trimming shortened V by 2 bases and J by 3 bases, and 10 bases separated the two germline ends. This CDR3 spans 14 amino acids.

The chain carries TRBV7-3 and TRBJ2-7, with 16 bases identical to TRBD2. This CDR3 comprises 19 residues. The V segment lost 3 bases and the J segment 1 base; nucleotides outside the gene matches: 9. Germline V CDR1 and CDR2: SGHTA, FQGTGA. Written as DNA, the CDR3 is TGTGCCAGCAGCTTTAACTTGGGACTAGCGGGAGGGAAATCCTACGAGCAGTACTTC. It codes for CASSFNLGLAGGKSYEQYF.